The T cell receptor (beta chain) under discussion was sequenced for a study of CD8 T cells in Susac syndrome (dated by TCRdb to the late 2010s). Study-wide context: Whether CD8+ T cell activation and differentiation in Susac syndrome was antigen driven was tested using repertoire sequencing.

Peripheral blood CD8+ and CD4+ T cells from healthy donors, Susac syndrome patients and multiple sclerosis patients were profiled by high-throughput TCR beta sequencing. Healthy donors were age- and sex-matched controls. CD8+ TEMRA cells were enriched by FACS, while bulk CD8+ and CD4+ T cells were purified by magnetic negative isolation. Blood was drawn into EDTA tubes, processed within 24 hours, and PBMCs were isolated by density gradient centrifugation. PBMCs intended for TCR sequencing were frozen in liquid nitrogen and were later thawed in a 37 degrees C water bath. Purity of sorted or isolated CD4+, CD8+ and CD8+ TEMRA cells was at least 90%. RNA was extracted using the RNeasy kit, and roughly 0.5 to 1 ug of the RNA was reverse transcribed with random hexamers. The immunoSEQ multiplex PCR assay, covering 54 Vbeta and 13 Jbeta segments, was used to amplify TCR beta CDR3 regions. To correct PCR amplification bias, a synthetic template baseline was used for both primer optimization and computational correction. Processing in the source paper ran as follows. Only productive sequences were kept, with reads annotated to V, D and J genes according to IMGT and analyzed in immunoSEQ Analyzer. Clonality was computed as one minus Shannon entropy normalized by log2 of the number of productive unique sequences. Public and private clones were assessed among the 100 most prevalent clones of each patient and control. Clones were defined as Susac-specific if absent from the healthy and MS cohorts, from approximately 1,100 published viral clones and from other ImmuneACCESS disease sequences. TCRdb ran its own pipeline on the public reads, namely fastp trimming at Q25 and MiXCR clone calling, and kept in-frame beta chains. Every distinct CDR3 protein forms one entry, paired with its most common genes and DNA. Clone size and V and J calls follow TCRdb, not the original study. The sample profile shows over 95,000 distinct CDR3 sequences; 80% to 95% of them were found once. In total, the top ten clones hold approximately 0.13% of the sample.

CDR1 and CDR2, looked up from the germline V gene, are SGHRS and YFSETQ. V loses 4 bases, J loses 2 bases, and the germline ends lie 13 bases apart. The CDR3 starts with the cysteine, ends with the phenylalanine, and has 14 residues. The entry retains the CDR3 DNA only, 42 bases that are in frame from base 1. The study at large found these results: The TCR sequencing and HLA analysis was acknowledged to have included a relatively small number of individuals.

There are a few counts of this clonotype. Its binding antigen is unknown. The input lacks base qualities; no much larger clone sits a single base away. This clonotype was obtained from a human donor in good health. The sequence joins TRBV5-1 to TRBJ2-7; no confident D gene assignment can be made. The source material was CD4+ T cells from PBMCs. The CDR3 region: CASSPPSSAYEQYF. The nucleotide sequence reads TGCGCCAGCAGCCCCCCAAGCAGTGCCTACGAGCAGTACTTC.